One T cell receptor beta chain is described in this entry. The data originate from a study of blood T cells in healthy people across ages. A J-beta primer mix and a sample-barcoded 5' primer were used in a second PCR of roughly 7 to 12 cycles. TCRdb passed the 5' RACE reads through MiXCR, listing each CDR3 protein once. The sample shows more than 550,000 distinct CDR3 sequences, 20% to 25% of them seen only once. The CDR3 extends over 15 amino acids. V shed 3 bases, J shed 4 bases, and the junction held 1 base outside the gene matches. Germline CDR1 is LNHNV and CDR2 is YYDKDF (reference sequence). The chain carries TRBV15 and TRBJ2-1, with 12 positions matching TRBD2. The sequenced sample consisted of blood. This TCR was recovered from a man aged 65 to 79 in good health. In DNA, the CDR3 is TGTGCCACCAGCAGGACTAGCGGGAGTTACAATGAGCAGTTCTTC. Its translation is CATSRTSGSYNEQFF. The whole variable domain, filled in from reference TRBV15 and TRBJ2-1, reads DAMVIQNPRYQVTQFGKPVTLSCSQTLNHNVMYWYQQKSSQAPKLLFHYYDKDFNNEADTPDNFQSRRPNTSFCFLDIRSPGLGDTAMYLCATSRTSGSYNEQFFGPGTRLTVL.